The rows below give T cell receptor beta chains drawn from one sample of a study of Ad26.COV2.S vaccination and SARS-CoV-2 variants. TCRdb's table, derived via immunoSEQ multiplex PCR, lists solely in-frame clones and lacks some. This sample has about 390,000 clones, with around 92% found just once. This material consisted of peripheral blood, taken in a trial of Ad26.COV2.S vaccine versus placebo. The receptors were gathered from a person between 18 and 60 years old who received the Ad26.COV2.S COVID-19 vaccine or a placebo. The CDR3 runs from the conserved cysteine through the conserved F or W. A D gene is named only where the DNA matches it firmly. Size is omitted from some rows. Given values are once, few, many or a class for expanded clones.

abundance	v_gene	j_gene	d_gene	CDR3nt	CDR3aa
NA	TRBV11-3	TRBJ2-7	TRBD2	TGTGCCAGCAGCTTCGGGACTAGCCTCACCGCCTACGAGCAGTACTTC	CASSFGTSLTAYEQYF
NA	TRBV7-9	TRBJ2-1	NA	TGTGCCAGCAGCTTAGGGCTCAACAATGAGCAGTTCTTC	CASSLGLNNEQFF
NA	TRBV16	TRBJ2-6	NA	TGTGCCAGCAGCCAATCGGTCCACAGGGCTGGGGCCAACGTCCTGACTTTC	CASSQSVHRAGANVLTF
NA	TRBV9	TRBJ2-1	NA	TGTGCCAGCAGCGTAGTAGGGGGTAGTGGTGAGCAGTTCTTC	CASSVVGGSGEQFF
NA	TRBV9	TRBJ1-2	NA	TGTGCCAGCAGCGTAGAGAGTGAGGCTGGCTACACCTTC	CASSVESEAGYTF
NA	TRBV5-1	TRBJ2-3	NA	TGCGCCAGCAGCTTGGGGGCCTCCCCTAGCACAGATACGCAGTATTTT	CASSLGASPSTDTQYF
NA	TRBV2	TRBJ2-2	TRBD1	TGTGCCAGCAGCTCCGGGACAGGGAGGACCGGGGAGCTGTTTTTT	CASSSGTGRTGELFF
NA	TRBV6-2/TRBV6-3	TRBJ2-2	TRBD1	TGTGCCAGCAGCCCCGTGAGGCGGACAGGGCGAGCCGGGGAGCTGTTTTTT	CASSPVRRTGRAGELFF
NA	TRBV30	TRBJ1-2	NA	TGTGCCTGGAGTGTACTGCGGGAGAGGGGCGGTGGCTACACCTTC	CAWSVLRERGGGYTF
NA	TRBV19	TRBJ1-3	NA	TGTGCCAGTAGTCAATCAGGGTTTTCTGGAAACACCATATATTTT	CASSQSGFSGNTIYF
NA	TRBV18	TRBJ2-7	NA	TGTGCCAGCTCACCGGGGGGCCGACCCACCTACGAGCAGTACTTC	CASSPGGRPTYEQYF
NA	TRBV19	TRBJ1-5	NA	TGTGCCAGTAGTATAGGCAACATGGGCCCCCAGCATTTT	CASSIGNMGPQHF
NA	TRBV29-1	TRBJ2-1	NA	TGCAGCGCCCGATCCGGGGGCCTCAATGAGCAGTTCTTC	CSARSGGLNEQFF
NA	TRBV7-8	TRBJ2-7	TRBD1	TGTGCCAGCAGCTTAGCCGAACTGGGACAGATCCCCTACGAGCAGTACTTC	CASSLAELGQIPYEQYF
NA	TRBV7-9	TRBJ2-7	TRBD2	TGTGCCAGCAGCTCGGCCGAAACGGGAGGGCAGTACTTC	CASSSAETGGQYF
NA	TRBV7-2	TRBJ2-3	NA	TGTGCCAGCAGCTTAGTTGAAGGGTTCGGGGATAGCACAGATACGCAGTATTTT	CASSLVEGFGDSTDTQYF
NA	TRBV7-2	TRBJ2-7	NA	TGTGCCAGCAGCTTAGCACAGCTAGGGGGGGAGCAGTACTTC	CASSLAQLGGEQYF
NA	TRBV10-3	TRBJ2-5	TRBD1	TGTGCCGCAGGGGGCGGGGAGTACCAAGAGACCCAGTACTTC	CAAGGGEYQETQYF
NA	TRBV28	TRBJ1-2	NA	TGTGCCAGCATAACCGGGCAGGGCTATGGCTACACCTTC	CASITGQGYGYTF
NA	TRBV7-7	TRBJ2-2	TRBD2	TGTGCTAGCAGATCCGCAGGGAGGGACAACACCGGGGAGCTGTTTTTT	CASRSAGRDNTGELFF
NA	TRBV5-1	TRBJ2-7	TRBD1	TGCGCCAGCAGCTGGGGGACAGGGTCTTACGAGCAGTACTTC	CASSWGTGSYEQYF
NA	TRBV28	TRBJ1-5	NA	TGTGCCAGCAGTCTAACCCAGGGCGTTGGCAATCAGCCCCAGCATTTT	CASSLTQGVGNQPQHF
NA	TRBV4-1	TRBJ2-3	TRBD1	TGCGCCAGCAGCCAAGGACAGGGGGATAAGTATTTT	CASSQGQGDKYF
once	TRBV27	TRBJ2-3	NA	TGTGCCAGCAGTCCCCGAATAACAGGGACGGATACGCAGTATTTT	CASSPRITGTDTQYF
NA	TRBV12-5	TRBJ2-7	NA	TGTGCTAGTGGTTTGGAGACACGCTGGGGCGGCGACGAGCAGTACTTC	CASGLETRWGGDEQYF
once	TRBV4-3	TRBJ1-2	NA	TGCGCCAGCAGCCCGACGGGAGGCTATGGCTACACCTTC	CASSPTGGYGYTF
NA	TRBV28	TRBJ1-4	NA	TGTGCCAGCGGGGGAATGGATGAAAAACTGTTTTTT	CASGGMDEKLFF
few	TRBV6-1	TRBJ1-2	TRBD1	TGTGCCAGCAGTGAAGACAGGGGACCTGGCTACACCTTC	CASSEDRGPGYTF
NA	TRBV5-6	TRBJ1-2	TRBD1	TGTGCCAGCAGCGCCGGGACAGGGGGCAACTATGGCTACACCTTC	CASSAGTGGNYGYTF
NA	TRBV6-5	TRBJ2-3	TRBD1	TGTGCCAGCAGTTCTCTCTACAGGGGCAAAGATACGCAGTATTTT	CASSSLYRGKDTQYF
NA	TRBV2	TRBJ1-2	NA	TGTGCCAGCAGTGATGTACAGTATTCTAACTATGGCTACACCTTC	CASSDVQYSNYGYTF
once	TRBV6-2/TRBV6-3	TRBJ2-3	TRBD2	TGTGCCAGCAGCCACCTAGCGGGGGAATCAGATACGCAGTATTTT	CASSHLAGESDTQYF
few	TRBV6-2/TRBV6-3	TRBJ2-2	NA	TGTGCCAGCAGTTATTCGGCCGGGGAGCTGTTTTTT	CASSYSAGELFF
NA	TRBV28	TRBJ2-7	TRBD1	TGTGCCAGCTCAGTGACAGGGTCTCGCCACGAGCAGTACTTC	CASSVTGSRHEQYF
NA	TRBV2	TRBJ1-1	NA	TGTGCCAGCAGTGAAGGCCTGGAGAGGGTGATCACTGAAGCTTTCTTT	CASSEGLERVITEAFF
NA	TRBV5-4	TRBJ2-7	NA	TGTGCCAGCAGCTTGTACGGGAGCTCCTACGAGCAGTACTTC	CASSLYGSSYEQYF
once	TRBV18	TRBJ2-1	NA	TGTGCCAGCTCACCACCGGAGGGATTCGATGAGCAGTTCTTC	CASSPPEGFDEQFF
once	TRBV6-2/TRBV6-3	TRBJ1-5	NA	TGTGCCAGCAGTTCTTCAAAAGGAAGGCCACCCTGGGATCAGCCCCAGCATTTT	CASSSSKGRPPWDQPQHF
NA	TRBV30	TRBJ2-7	TRBD1	TGTGCCTGGACCGGGACAGGGGCGGAAGAGCAGTACTTC	CAWTGTGAEEQYF
NA	TRBV4-1	TRBJ1-1	NA	TGCGCCAGCAGCTTAACCGACACGGCCCTTGCTTTCTTT	CASSLTDTALAFF
NA	TRBV11-2	TRBJ2-3	NA	TGTGCCAGCAGCTTAGAGGTGCGGGAATCCTTACGTTCGGATACGCAGTATTTT	CASSLEVRESLRSDTQYF
NA	TRBV12-3/TRBV12-4	TRBJ2-2	TRBD1	TGTGCCAGCAGCAGACAGGGCACCGGGGAGCTGTTTTTT	CASSRQGTGELFF
NA	TRBV19	TRBJ2-7	NA	TGTGCCAGTAGTATAAGGTCGGCCAGTCGCGAGCAGTACTTC	CASSIRSASREQYF
NA	TRBV3-1/TRBV3-2	TRBJ1-2	NA	TGTGCCAGCAGCCAAGACGCAGGAAAAGCAATGGGCCTGGACTATGGCTACACCTTC	CASSQDAGKAMGLDYGYTF
NA	TRBV4-3	TRBJ2-5	NA	TGCGCCAGCAGCCAAGATTTAAGGGAGACCCAGTACTTC	CASSQDLRETQYF
NA	TRBV5-1	TRBJ1-3	NA	TGCGCCAGCAGCTTGGGGCCACAGGTTCCGCAGGGGAACACCATATATTTT	CASSLGPQVPQGNTIYF
NA	TRBV6-2/TRBV6-3	TRBJ2-7	TRBD2	TGTGCCAGCAGTTACCCACTAGCGGGGCAGACCTACGAGCAGTACTTC	CASSYPLAGQTYEQYF
NA	TRBV14	TRBJ2-2	NA	TGTGCCAGCAGCCAGCGGGACAAGCTTCACACCGGGGAGCTGTTTTTT	CASSQRDKLHTGELFF
NA	TRBV6-5	TRBJ2-5	NA	TGTGCCAGCAGTTTCGGGGGCCCTCCGCAAGAGACCCAGTACTTC	CASSFGGPPQETQYF
NA	TRBV7-2	TRBJ1-6	NA	TGTGCCAGCAGCTTAGCGCGCCAGAGCTCCTATAATTCACCCCTCCACTTT	CASSLARQSSYNSPLHF
NA	TRBV7-9	TRBJ1-3	TRBD1	TGTGCCAGCAGCTCCGGGACAGGGTTCTCTGGAAACACCATATATTTT	CASSSGTGFSGNTIYF
once	TRBV19	TRBJ2-1	TRBD2	TGTGCCAGTAGACCCTTGGGGGCGGGGGGTAACTCCTACAATGAGCAGTTCTTC	CASRPLGAGGNSYNEQFF
NA	TRBV6-1	TRBJ2-4	TRBD2	TGTGCCAGCAGTGAAGCGCTTTTCGCGGGGGGCAAAAACATTCAGTACTTC	CASSEALFAGGKNIQYF
NA	TRBV28	TRBJ2-4	NA	TGTGCCAGCAGTCCCCTGTGGCACCCTCCGTACTTC	CASSPLWHPPYF
NA	TRBV24-1	TRBJ1-2	TRBD1	TGTGCCACCAGTGACCGACAGGGCGCTAACTATGGCTACACCTTC	CATSDRQGANYGYTF
NA	TRBV18	TRBJ1-5	NA	TGTGCCAGCTCACCTACAGGGAGAAATAGCAATCAGCCCCAGCATTTT	CASSPTGRNSNQPQHF
NA	TRBV3-1/TRBV3-2	TRBJ2-2	NA	TGTGCCAGCAGCCAAGTCGTTGGGCAGTTTTTTTCGAACACCGGGGAGCTGTTTTTT	CASSQVVGQFFSNTGELFF
NA	TRBV4-3	TRBJ1-2	NA	TGCGCCAGCAGCCTTACAGCAAACTATGGCTACACCTTC	CASSLTANYGYTF
NA	TRBV7-8	TRBJ1-5	NA	TGTGCCAGCAGCTTAGAGAGCGTTCAGCCCCAGCATTTT	CASSLESVQPQHF
NA	TRBV27	TRBJ2-7	NA	TGTGCCAGCAGCCACCGGGACAAAGCCTACGAGCAGTACTTC	CASSHRDKAYEQYF